One TCR beta chain is described in this entry. The antigen remains unidentified. This sample is part of a study of T cell responses to AZD1222 COVID-19 vaccine. Libraries were prepared by immunoSEQ multiplex PCR; TCRdb keeps only in-frame clonotypes and omits some of them. The sample lists tens of thousands of clones; roughly 73% were seen once. Findings and limits, study-wide: The span of vaccine-associated CD4 TCRs extended across spike, with dominance at 160-218 and 743-854.

Germline values: CDR1 MDHEN, CDR2 SYDVKM. V lost 5 bases, J lost 7 bases, and 9 bases lay in between. The CDR3 consists of 11 residues. The chain has TRBV28 and TRBJ2-7; tentative D call: TRBD2 (5 bases). The source of this sequence is an adult in good health. Sequenced material: peripheral blood, taken on day 0 of AZD1222 vaccination. Here the CDR3 reads CASSQREEQYF. The CDR3 DNA reads as TGTGCCAGCAGTCAACGGGAAGAGCAGTACTTC.